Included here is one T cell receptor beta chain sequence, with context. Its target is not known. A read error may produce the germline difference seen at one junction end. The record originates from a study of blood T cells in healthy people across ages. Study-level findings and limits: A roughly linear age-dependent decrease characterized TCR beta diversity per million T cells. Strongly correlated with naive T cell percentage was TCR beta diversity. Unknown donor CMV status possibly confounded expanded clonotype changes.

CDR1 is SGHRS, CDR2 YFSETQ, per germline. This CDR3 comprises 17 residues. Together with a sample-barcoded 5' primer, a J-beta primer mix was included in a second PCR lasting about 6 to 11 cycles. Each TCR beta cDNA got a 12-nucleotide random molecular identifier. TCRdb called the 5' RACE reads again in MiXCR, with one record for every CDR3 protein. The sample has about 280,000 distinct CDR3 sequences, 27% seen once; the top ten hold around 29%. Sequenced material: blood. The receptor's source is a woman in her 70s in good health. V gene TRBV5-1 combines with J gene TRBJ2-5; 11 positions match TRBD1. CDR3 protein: CAGSFAGTGGYQETQYF. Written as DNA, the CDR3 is TGCGCCGGCAGCTTTGCTGGGACAGGGGGTTACCAAGAGACCCAGTACTTC.